Following are 11 T cell receptor beta chains from one sample sequenced in a study of cytomegalovirus exposure and HLA in healthy donors. In the PCR, 60 Vbeta and 13 Jbeta primers were used. This table comes from immunoSEQ multiplex PCR, and its TCRdb copy is limited to in-frame clones, with some not included. The sample yields 200,000 to 250,000 clones, 65% to 85% seen once. The sequenced sample consisted of PBMCs. These TCRs come from a boy between 2 and 10 years old in good health and CMV-seronegative.

The chain recombines TRBV6-5 with TRBJ1-4, with D maybe TRBD1 (5 bases). Per germline, CDR1 MNHEY and CDR2 SVGAGI. This CDR3 has 15 residues. The V end lost 2 bases, the J end lost 1 base, and 8 bases lay between the germline ends. In DNA form, the CDR3 reads TGTGCCAGCAGTTACGGCGGGGGAACTAATGAAAAACTGTTTTTT. It specifies CASSYGGGTNEKLFF.

V is TRBV7-3 and J is TRBJ2-5; no definite D call. Trimming removed 5 bases at V and 5 bases at J, with 9 bases between. There are 12 residues in the CDR3. Germline assignment: CDR1 SGHTA and CDR2 FQGTGA. In DNA form, the CDR3 reads TGTGCCAGCAGCCCCCCCGAGGAGACCCAGTACTTC. This translates into CASSPPEETQYF.

This chain connects TRBV27 to TRBJ2-7; 7 positions match TRBD2. Per germline, CDR1 MNHEY and CDR2 SMNVEV (reference sequence). The CDR3 loop spans 14 amino acids. J was trimmed by 4 bases and V by 8 bases; bases with no gene match: 11. The DNA of the CDR3 is TGTGCCAGCCGCCCGGTAGCGGGCGAGTACGAGCAGTACTTC. It specifies CASRPVAGEYEQYF.

CDR3 sequence (DNA): TGTGCCAGCAGTTCGGGACAGTTGAACACTGAAGCTTTCTTT. This codes for CASSSGQLNTEAFF. The chain employs TRBV28 and TRBJ1-1; TRBD1 aligns across 7 bases. Germline-derived CDR1 and CDR2 are MDHEN and SYDVKM. The CDR3 consists of 14 residues. Trimming at V came to 4 bases and at J to 0 bases, leaving 2 bases not matched to a gene. The entire variable domain, with the rest obtained from reference TRBV28 and TRBJ1-1, is as follows: DVKVTQSSRYLVKRTGEKVFLECVQDMDHENMFWYRQDPGLGLRLIYFSYDVKMKEKGDIPEGYSVSREKKERFSLILESASTNQTSMYLCASSSGQLNTEAFFGQGTRLTVV.

This clone appeared a single time. The V and J genes are TRBV14 and TRBJ1-1, with TRBD1 matching over 8 bases. This CDR3 is 15 amino acids long. The V segment lost 2 bases and the J segment 2 bases; nucleotides outside the gene matches: 4. Germline V gene sequence: CDR1 SGHDN, CDR2 FVKESK. The CDR3 is CASSQRTGSNTEAFF. Here the CDR3 DNA reads TGTGCCAGCAGCCAACGGACAGGGTCCAACACTGAAGCTTTCTTT.

This chain connects TRBV6-5 to TRBJ1-1; TRBD1 might be the D (5 bases). Germline CDR1 and CDR2: MNHEY and SVGAGI. The CDR3 has 15 residues. V lost 0 bases and J lost 10, with 18 bases in between. CDR3 sequence: CASSYSKGPLRGAFF. CDR3 bases: TGTGCCAGCAGTTACTCGAAGGGGCCTCTCCGAGGAGCTTTCTTT.

This clone turned up a few times. V gene TRBV6-1 combines with J gene TRBJ2-7; a weak D match, TRBD2 (6 bases). The V end lost 6 bases, the J end lost 7 bases, and 13 bases lay between the germline ends. Germline V gene data show CDR1 as MNHNS and CDR2 as SASEGT. The CDR3 length is 12 residues. The chain's CDR3 is CASRGRRGEQYF. The CDR3, as DNA: TGTGCCAGCAGGGGGAGGCGCGGTGAGCAGTACTTC.

V is TRBV11-2 and J is TRBJ2-3; no reliable D call. V lost 4 bases to trimming and J lost 0 bases, with 5 bases between them. In germline, CDR1 is SGHAT, CDR2 FQNNGV. The CDR3 is 13 amino acids. The CDR3 loop reads CASSSTSTDTQYF. The CDR3 coding sequence is TGTGCCAGCAGCTCCACTAGCACAGATACGCAGTATTTT. The full variable domain, rest sourced from reference TRBV11-2 and TRBJ2-3, is EAGVAQSPRYKIIEKRQSVAFWCNPISGHATLYWYQQILGQGPKLLIQFQNNGVVDDSQLPKDRFSAERLKGVDSTLKIQPAKLEDSAVYLCASSSTSTDTQYFGPGTRLTVL.

In this sample, this clone turned up a few times. This chain uses TRBV7-9 with TRBJ1-5; unclear D gene. CDR3 length: 12 amino acids. V was pared by 3 bases and J by 5 bases, with 5 bases between. Germline CDR1 is SEHNR and CDR2 is FQNEAQ (reference sequence). Written as DNA, the CDR3 is TGTGCCAGCAGCTTTCGAGATCAGCCCCAGCATTTT. Residues: CASSFRDQPQHF.

The chain couples TRBV11-2 to TRBJ2-3; TRBD1 is a possible D gene (6 bases). Trimming cost V 3 bases and J 6 bases, with 13 bases left between them. The CDR3 contains 14 residues. Germline V gene data show CDR1 as SGHAT and CDR2 as FQNNGV. The CDR3 DNA sequence: TGTGCCAGCAGCTTCCTGGGGGCGGAGGATACGCAGTATTTT. Protein sequence: CASSFLGAEDTQYF.

V and J are TRBV2 and TRBJ1-5; TRBD1 is a possible D gene (6 bases). CDR3 size: 14 residues. Looked up from germline, CDR1 is SNHLY and CDR2 is FYNNEI. V lost 9 bases and J lost 0, with 12 bases in between. The CDR3 DNA reads as TGTGCCAGTACCGGGACACTTAGCAATCAGCCCCAGCATTTT. Protein product: CASTGTLSNQPQHF.